This entry lists 32 T cell receptor beta chains sequenced from one sample in a study of cytomegalovirus exposure and HLA in healthy donors. The PCR was carried out with 60 Vbeta primers and 13 Jbeta primers. The assay was immunoSEQ multiplex PCR, and TCRdb's table has in-frame clones only and misses some. The sample shows about 160,000 clones, about 75% of them seen only once. Sequencing input: PBMCs. The receptors come from a female donor in good health and CMV-seronegative.

In its sample, this clone was seen a few times. V gene TRBV27 combines with J gene TRBJ2-7; 10 nucleotides agree with TRBD2. This CDR3 contains 16 residues. The ends lost 5 bases at V and 5 bases at J; junction bases unmatched: 12. Germline V gene sequence: CDR1 MNHEY, CDR2 SMNVEV (reference sequence). CDR3 in DNA: TGTGCCAGCAGTCAGGCTAGCGGGAGATATGGAAACGAGCAGTACTTC. This translates into CASSQASGRYGNEQYF.

This chain links TRBV7-2 with TRBJ1-6, with TRBD1 matching over 7 bases. This CDR3 comprises 14 residues. Germline assignment: CDR1 SGHTA and CDR2 FQGNSA. V was clipped by 2 bases and J by 9 bases; unmatched bases: 4. Here the CDR3 DNA reads TGTGCCAGCAGCTTAAACAGGGGAGGTTCACCCCTCCACTTT. Translating gives CASSLNRGGSPLHF.

The genes are TRBV25-1 and TRBJ2-1, with 7 bases identical to TRBD2. Germline CDR1 reads MGHDK; CDR2 reads SYGVNS. This CDR3 spans 18 amino acids. V lost 1 base, J lost 1 base, and 10 bases stayed unmatched. CDR3 bases: TGTGCCAGCAGTGAATGGGGGGGACGGGAGCGTTCCTACAATGAGCAGTTCTTC. Translation gives CASSEWGGRERSYNEQFF.

This clone was recorded a few times. V usage is TRBV6-4 and J usage is TRBJ1-1; TRBD1 might be the D (6 bases). The germline V gene encodes CDR1 MRHNA and CDR2 SNTAGT. CDR3 length equals 15 residues. V lost 6 bases and J 5 bases, leaving 19 bases between the germline ends. CDR3 region: CASRAVGGASTEAFF. The DNA for the CDR3 is TGTGCCAGCAGGGCCGTGGGGGGGGCAAGTACTGAAGCTTTCTTT.

The chain uses TRBV11-3 and TRBJ2-7; tentative D call: TRBD1 (6 bases). CDR3 length equals 13 residues. Trimming stripped 5 bases from V and 3 bases from J, with 11 bases between. Germline CDR1 and CDR2: SGHNT and YENEEA. The CDR3 sequence: CASSQGHNYEQYF. The CDR3 DNA reads as TGTGCCAGCAGCCAGGGACATAACTACGAGCAGTACTTC.

A single count supports this clone. The V and J genes are TRBV5-1 and TRBJ2-1, with 7 positions matching TRBD1. V lost 4 bases to trimming and J lost 0 bases; unmatched junction nucleotides: 4. CDR3 size: 15 residues. Germline CDR1 and CDR2: SGHRS and YFSETQ. CDR3: CASSPGGASYNEQFF. CDR3 bases: TGCGCCAGCAGCCCAGGGGGTGCCTCCTACAATGAGCAGTTCTTC.

The chain recombines TRBV5-1 with TRBJ2-3, with a tentative D call TRBD1 (5 bases). Trimming cost V 0 bases and J 5 bases, with 10 bases left between them. This CDR3 has 14 residues. Germline V gives CDR1 SGHRS, CDR2 YFSETQ. The CDR3 sequence is CASSLVPTGDTQYF. For the CDR3, the DNA is TGCGCCAGCAGCTTGGTGCCCACAGGAGATACGCAGTATTTT. The full variable domain, in which reference TRBV5-1 and TRBJ2-3 provide the parts outside the CDR3, is KAGVTQTPRYLIKTRGQQVTLSCSPISGHRSVSWYQQTPGQGLQFLFEYFSETQRNKGNFPGRFSGRQFSNSRSEMNVSTLELGDSALYLCASSLVPTGDTQYFGPGTRLTVL.

The genes are TRBV19 and TRBJ2-1, with D uncertain. The CDR3 spans 14 residues. The ends were cut back, 1 base at V and 5 bases at J, with 9 bases in the middle. Germline V gene data show CDR1 as LNHDA and CDR2 as SQIVND (reference sequence). The CDR3 DNA sequence: TGTGCCAGTAGTATAGCGTGGGCAAACAATGAGCAGTTCTTC. Translated, it gives CASSIAWANNEQFF.

This CDR3 reads CASSSDRGDGYTF. Here the CDR3 DNA reads TGCGCCAGCAGCTCTGACAGGGGAGATGGCTACACCTTC. The chain links TRBV5-1 to TRBJ1-2; 8 nucleotides match TRBD1. The CDR3 length is 13 residues. The J segment lost 6 bases and the V segment lost 3 bases, leaving 4 bases of the junction unmatched. Per germline, CDR1 SGHRS and CDR2 YFSETQ.

The chain joins TRBV6-1 to TRBJ2-7, with 10 bases aligning to TRBD1. V trimming: 4 bases; J trimming: 1 base; junction bases outside the gene matches: 1. The CDR3 runs to 14 residues. Germline loops: CDR1 MNHNS, CDR2 SASEGT. This CDR3 reads CASSGDRGSYEQYF. The CDR3 DNA is TGTGCCAGCAGTGGGGACAGGGGTTCCTACGAGCAGTACTTC.

The chain couples TRBV7-6 to TRBJ2-3; tentatively, D is TRBD1 (5 bases). Germline V gene data show CDR1 as SGHVS and CDR2 as FNYEAQ. This CDR3 has 15 amino acids. V was cut by 1 base and J by 4 bases, with 12 bases left in between. CDR3 in amino acids: CASSLGGIAADTQYF. The DNA for the CDR3 is TGTGCCAGCAGCTTAGGGGGCATAGCCGCAGATACGCAGTATTTT.

The chain's CDR3 is CASSDLLGPSGGGTEAFF. The CDR3 DNA follows: TGTGCCAGCAGTGACCTCCTAGGCCCCTCAGGGGGCGGGACTGAAGCTTTCTTT. The chain couples TRBV25-1 to TRBJ1-1, with 8 bases aligning to TRBD1. V lost 3 bases and J lost 5; bases outside the gene matches: 17. Germline values: CDR1 MGHDK, CDR2 SYGVNS. The CDR3 spans 18 residues.

This clone was seen a handful of times. The chain employs TRBV7-2 and TRBJ1-1, with TRBD1 matching over 8 bases. Unmatched junction bases numbered 4, after V lost 4 bases and J lost 6 bases. The CDR3 extends over 13 amino acids. The germline CDR1 and CDR2 sequences are SGHTA and FQGNSA. CDR3 residues: CASSYRTGPEAFF. For the CDR3, the DNA is TGTGCCAGCAGCTACCGGACAGGGCCTGAAGCTTTCTTT.

The rearrangement uses TRBV5-8 and TRBJ1-2, with a possible D match to TRBD1 (5 bases). Germline V lookup: CDR1 SGHTS, CDR2 YDEGEE. Trimming pared 0 bases from V and 2 bases from J, leaving 8 bases between. CDR3 length: 14 amino acids. CDR3 sequence reads: CASSLGTSNYGYTF. The CDR3 bases are TGTGCCAGCAGCTTGGGGACATCCAACTATGGCTACACCTTC.

This clone occurred a few times. The chain combines TRBV2 with TRBJ1-2; D perhaps matches TRBD1 (5 bases). This CDR3 has 14 amino acids. The V gene lost 6 bases and the J gene lost 8 bases, with 19 bases spanning the gap. CDR1 and CDR2 from the germline V gene are SNHLY and FYNNEI. The CDR3 is CASRDESQGLGYTF. The CDR3 nucleotides are TGTGCCAGCAGGGACGAATCTCAGGGTTTAGGCTACACCTTC.

J is TRBJ2-5 and V is TRBV6-1, with 10 bases matching TRBD2. The CDR3 length is 16 residues. Germline CDR1 is MNHNS and CDR2 is SASEGT. J lost 4 bases, V lost 1 base, and 6 bases had no gene match. The CDR3 DNA follows: TGTGCCAGCAGTGAAGTCGGGACTAGCGTAACAGAGACCCAGTACTTC. It codes for CASSEVGTSVTETQYF.

The chain has TRBV5-1 and TRBJ2-5, with 7 positions matching TRBD2. The germline V gene encodes CDR1 SGHRS and CDR2 YFSETQ. The CDR3 has 13 residues. The V gene end was trimmed by 4 bases and the J gene end by 5 bases; junction bases not matched to a gene: 5. CDR3: CASSRWEGETQYF. The CDR3 bases are TGCGCCAGCAGCCGGTGGGAGGGGGAGACCCAGTACTTC.

This chain uses TRBV10-3 with TRBJ2-2; 8 bases map to TRBD2. CDR3 size: 16 residues. J lost 1 base, V lost 3 bases, and 4 bases had no gene match. Germline CDR1 and CDR2: ENHRY and SYGVKD. This CDR3 is CAISDYREGNTGELFF. CDR3 nucleotides: TGTGCCATCAGTGATTACCGGGAGGGGAACACCGGGGAGCTGTTTTTT.

The chain recombines TRBV29-1 with TRBJ2-7, with 13 bases identical to TRBD2. V gave up 6 bases and J gave up 6 bases; unmatched junction bases: 8. The CDR3 contains 14 residues. CDR1 and CDR2 from the germline V gene are SQVTM and ANQGSEA. CDR3 DNA: TGCAGCGTGTCTTCCGGGACTAGCGGGACCGAGCAGTACTTC. Protein sequence: CSVSSGTSGTEQYF.

This chain connects TRBV27 to TRBJ2-3; 13 nucleotides line up with TRBD2. The length of the CDR3 is 21 residues. Germline trimming cut 4 bases from V and 0 bases from J; bases unmatched to any gene: 16. Germline assignment: CDR1 MNHEY and CDR2 SMNVEV (reference sequence). This CDR3 reads CASSWRSGTSGTGTSTDTQYF. CDR3 DNA: TGTGCCAGCAGTTGGAGATCCGGGACTAGCGGGACGGGGACTAGCACAGATACGCAGTATTTT.

This clone has a handful of counts. The chain is built from TRBV2 and TRBJ1-3; 11 bases are a match to TRBD1. J was trimmed by 0 bases and V by 6 bases; bases with no gene match: 7. The CDR3 is 17 amino acids. Looked up from germline, CDR1 is SNHLY and CDR2 is FYNNEI. The CDR3 loop is CASRVSGTGGSGNTIYF. CDR3 bases: TGTGCCAGCAGGGTCTCCGGGACAGGGGGCTCTGGAAACACCATATATTTT. The full variable domain, rest sourced from reference TRBV2 and TRBJ1-3, is EPEVTQTPSHQVTQMGQEVILRCVPISNHLYFYWYRQILGQKVEFLVSFYNNEISEKSEIFDDQFSVERPDGSNFTLKIRSTKLEDSAMYFCASRVSGTGGSGNTIYFGEGSWLTVV.

The J gene is TRBJ2-5, the V gene TRBV29-1, with a possible D match to TRBD2 (6 bases). The CDR3 contains 12 residues. Per the germline V gene, CDR1 is SQVTM and CDR2 is ANQGSEA. The V end lost 0 bases, the J end lost 5 bases, and 7 bases lay between the germline ends. DNA of the CDR3: TGCAGCGTTGAAGATGCGGGGGAGACCCAGTACTTC. It specifies CSVEDAGETQYF.

J is TRBJ1-6 and V is TRBV7-2; D not certain. Germline CDR1 is SGHTA and CDR2 is FQGNSA. There are 16 residues in the CDR3. Trimming pared 5 bases from V and 0 bases from J, leaving 11 bases between. CDR3 sequence reads: CASSPRGSSYNSPLHF. In DNA, the CDR3 is TGTGCCAGCAGCCCGCGCGGGAGCTCCTATAATTCACCCCTCCACTTT. Full variable domain (rest looked up from reference TRBV7-2 and TRBJ1-6): GAGVSQSPSNKVTEKGKDVELRCDPISGHTALYWYRQSLGQGLEFLIYFQGNSAPDKSGLPSDRFSAERTGGSVSTLTIQRTQQEDSAVYLCASSPRGSSYNSPLHFGNGTRLTVT.

The chain combines TRBV7-9 with TRBJ1-3; D not certain. Trimming cost V 0 bases and J 8 bases, with 17 bases left between them. The CDR3 runs to 16 residues. Looked up from germline, CDR1 is SEHNR and CDR2 is FQNEAQ (reference sequence). CDR3 coding DNA: TGTGCCAGCAGCTTAGCGCCAGGTGGATGGTTCCACACCATATATTTT. The encoded protein is CASSLAPGGWFHTIYF. The whole variable domain, remainder taken from reference TRBV7-9 and TRBJ1-3, is DTGVSQNPRHKITKRGQNVTFRCDPISEHNRLYWYRQTLGQGPEFLTYFQNEAQLEKSRLLSDRFSAERPKGSFSTLEIQRTEQGDSAMYLCASSLAPGGWFHTIYFGEGSWLTVV.

This chain links TRBV30 with TRBJ2-7; TRBD2 is a possible D gene (6 bases). V lost 3 bases and J 7 bases, leaving 25 bases between the germline ends. Germline V gene data show CDR1 as GTSNPN and CDR2 as SVGIG (reference sequence). The CDR3 is 16 residues long. The CDR3 loop reads CAWSPPAGQLGMEQYF. The CDR3 coding sequence is TGTGCCTGGAGCCCCCCGGCGGGGCAGTTGGGTATGGAGCAGTACTTC.

The chain couples TRBV4-1 to TRBJ1-4, with D uncertain. Germline V gene lookup returns CDR1 MGHRA and CDR2 YSYEKL. The CDR3 sequence is 17 residues long. Trimming shortened V by 0 bases and J by 0 bases, and 11 bases separated the two germline ends. This CDR3 is CASSQDYGSATNEKLFF. The DNA of the CDR3 is TGCGCCAGCAGCCAAGATTACGGGAGTGCAACTAATGAAAAACTGTTTTTT.

The rearrangement links TRBV19 to TRBJ2-1; D is uncertain. The germline V and J ends were trimmed by 2 bases and 12 bases, with 14 bases remaining between them. Germline CDR1 is LNHDA and CDR2 is SQIVND (reference sequence). The length of the CDR3 is 13 residues. The CDR3 here is CASSISPLRPQFF. The CDR3 nucleotides read TGTGCCAGTAGTATAAGTCCATTGCGCCCGCAGTTCTTC. Variable domain in full (rest from reference TRBV19 and TRBJ2-1): DGGITQSPKYLFRKEGQNVTLSCEQNLNHDAMYWYRQDPGQGLRLIYYSQIVNDFQKGDIAEGYSVSREKKESFPLTVTSAQKNPTAFYLCASSISPLRPQFFGPGTRLTVL.

The chain has TRBV5-6 and TRBJ2-3; 9 bases map to TRBD1. Germline CDR1 SGHDT, CDR2 YYEEEE. CDR3 length: 14 amino acids. Losses at the gene ends were 4 bases for V and 3 bases for J; bases not matched to a gene: 3. CDR3 sequence reads: CASSAGTGTDTQYF. CDR3 sequence (DNA): TGTGCCAGCAGCGCGGGGACAGGGACAGATACGCAGTATTTT.

V usage is TRBV6-5 and J usage is TRBJ2-1; D is unclear. V was shortened by 6 bases and J by 9 bases, with 12 bases between the two germline ends. The germline V gene encodes CDR1 MNHEY and CDR2 SVGAGI. The CDR3 length is 12 residues. The CDR3, as DNA: TGTGCCAGCAGGGAGTCCTCGGGTGAGCAGTTCTTC. Its protein product is CASRESSGEQFF.

The chain links TRBV6-5 to TRBJ2-1, with D tentatively TRBD1 (6 bases). The V gene lost 2 bases and the J gene lost 8 bases, with 16 bases spanning the gap. CDR3 length: 15 amino acids. Germline CDR1 is MNHEY and CDR2 is SVGAGI. CDR3 in amino acids: CASSYGAGEHDEQFF. The CDR3 bases are TGTGCCAGCAGTTACGGGGCAGGGGAACACGATGAGCAGTTCTTC.

This chain uses TRBV7-3 with TRBJ2-1; D possibly corresponds to TRBD2 (5 bases). From germline, CDR1 is SGHTA and CDR2 FQGTGA. The CDR3 runs 14 residues. With 1 base removed from V and 6 bases from J, the gap between germline ends came to 10 bases. The CDR3 DNA sequence: TGTGCCAGCAGCTTAAGCGGGTGGGGCAATGAGCAGTTCTTC. Residues: CASSLSGWGNEQFF.

In its sample, this clone was seen a few times. The chain carries TRBV29-1 and TRBJ2-1, with D possibly matching TRBD1 (6 bases). The CDR3 extends over 13 amino acids. The germline V gene encodes CDR1 SQVTM and CDR2 ANQGSEA. Between the trimmed V and J ends, which lost 4 bases and 4 bases, there was a span of 11 bases. The CDR3 sequence is CSVGTVLYNEQFF. The CDR3 DNA sequence: TGCAGCGTTGGGACAGTACTATACAATGAGCAGTTCTTC.